What follows describes a single TCR beta chain. The antigen it recognizes is unknown. No much larger clone is present one base from it, and per-base qualities are unavailable. This sample is drawn from a study of CD8 T cells in Susac syndrome (dated by TCRdb to the late 2010s). General notes on the study: The study used repertoire sequencing to test whether antigen drove CD8+ T cell activation and differentiation in Susac syndrome. The clonality of the CD8+ T cell repertoire was compared across approximately 12 healthy donors, roughly 14 Susac syndrome patients and under 18 multiple sclerosis patients.

Results and caveats for the whole study, not just this receptor: The study acknowledged that relatively few individuals were included in the TCR sequencing and HLA analysis.

V is shortened by 4 bases, J by 7 bases, and the region joining them spans 18 bases. Reading from cysteine to phenylalanine, the CDR3 counts 15 amino acids. Of the read, only the CDR3 DNA is kept; its 45 bases are in frame from base 1. The germline V gene specifies MNHEY as CDR1 and SVGEGT as CDR2. RNA was extracted with the RNeasy kit and roughly 0.5 to 1 ug was reverse transcribed using random hexamers. TCR beta CDR3 regions were amplified with the immunoSEQ multiplex PCR assay covering 54 Vbeta and 13 Jbeta segments. PCR amplification bias was corrected using a synthetic template baseline for primer optimization and computational correction. The authors' pipeline ran thus. Reads were assigned to V, D and J genes according to IMGT and analyzed in immunoSEQ Analyzer, with only productive sequences retained. Clonality was computed as one minus Shannon entropy normalized by log2 of the number of productive unique sequences. Public and private clones were assessed among the 100 most prevalent clones of each patient and control. Clones were defined as Susac-specific when absent from the healthy and MS cohorts, from approximately 1,100 published viral clones and from other ImmuneACCESS disease sequences. The public reads were reprocessed in TCRdb via fastp at Q25 and MiXCR, keeping in-frame beta chains. Duplicate CDR3 protein sequences are folded into a single record with the most common DNA and genes. The V and J calls and clone size are TCRdb's, not the authors'. The sample table holds about 150,000 distinct CDR3 sequences, of which roughly 94% were seen once. Jointly, the top ten make up more than 0.2% of the sample.

High-throughput TCR beta sequencing profiled peripheral blood CD8+ and CD4+ T cells from healthy donors, Susac syndrome patients and multiple sclerosis patients. The multiple sclerosis controls were treatment-naive patients whose relapsing-remitting disease, either stable or active, fulfilled the revised McDonald criteria. CD8+ TEMRA cells were enriched by FACS, while bulk CD8+ and CD4+ T cells were purified by magnetic negative isolation. Blood was collected in EDTA tubes and processed within 24 hours, with PBMCs isolated through density gradient centrifugation. PBMCs intended for TCR sequencing were cryopreserved in liquid nitrogen and were subsequently thawed in a 37 degrees C water bath. The sorted or isolated CD4+, CD8+ and CD8+ TEMRA cells had a purity of 90% or higher.

The sequence derives from a human donor with multiple sclerosis. The sample was CD8+ T cells from PBMCs. In this chain, TRBV6-2 or TRBV6-3 is recombined with TRBJ2-3, with an unclear D gene assignment. DNA sequence: TGTGCCAGCAGTTCCCCCGGCCCCTGGGTAAATACGCAGTATTTT. Its translation is CASSSPGPWVNTQYF.